Listed below are T cell receptor beta chains from one sample, sequenced in a study of blood T cell repertoires in COVID-19. Data came from immunoSEQ multiplex PCR; TCRdb stores just in-frame clones and leaves some out. The sample has about 170,000 clones, roughly four fifths seen once; the top ten hold around 7.6%. Sequencing was carried out using peripheral blood. The receptors were gathered from a man aged 35-49 years who had recovered from COVID-19. Each CDR3 is given with its conserved first and last residue. D genes are given only for firm matches. Some rows mark clone size as missing; the rest say once, few, many or name a class of expanded clone.

TRBJ1-5 NA TRBV4-1 NA CASSRYSGDPQPQHF TGCGCCAGCAGCAGGTACTCAGGTGATCCTCAGCCCCAGCATTTT
TRBJ2-7 NA TRBV7-2 NA CASTPRNSLASEQYF TGTGCCAGCACCCCTCGGAATTCACTAGCCTCCGAGCAGTACTTC
TRBJ1-1 NA TRBV6-5 NA CATTRVDVGRTEAFF TGTGCGACTACGAGGGTTGATGTCGGGCGCACTGAAGCTTTCTTT
TRBJ1-4 NA TRBV30 TRBD1 CAWSDITTGGEKLFF TGTGCCTGGAGTGATATCACCACAGGGGGTGAAAAACTGTTTTTT
TRBJ2-3 NA TRBV28 NA CATSLGGADTQYF TGTGCCACATCCCTCGGGGGTGCAGATACGCAGTATTTT
TRBJ1-4 NA TRBV19 TRBD1 CASSITGDNEKLFF TGTGCCAGTAGTATTACAGGGGATAATGAAAAACTGTTTTTT
TRBJ2-2 few TRBV9 TRBD1 CASSVQSGGTGELFF TGTGCCAGCAGCGTTCAGTCAGGGGGCACCGGGGAGCTGTTTTTT
TRBJ1-2 NA TRBV6-5 TRBD1 CASRDQGQAFGYTF TGTGCCAGCAGGGACCAGGGACAGGCGTTTGGCTACACCTTC
TRBJ2-7 NA TRBV11-1 NA CASSITSGGGSYEQYF TGTGCCAGCAGCATTACCTCGGGGGGCGGCTCCTACGAGCAGTACTTC
TRBJ1-4 NA TRBV7-9 TRBD1 CASSYRGVYEKLFF TGTGCCAGCAGCTACAGGGGTGTGTACGAAAAACTGTTTTTT
TRBJ2-1 NA TRBV6-2/TRBV6-3 TRBD2 CASSPGVAGNEQFF TGTGCCAGCAGCCCCGGAGTAGCGGGGAATGAGCAGTTCTTC
TRBJ2-7 NA TRBV6-6 NA CASSYGGEGGKQYF TGTGCCAGCAGTTACGGGGGGGAGGGGGGTAAGCAGTACTTC
TRBJ2-1 NA TRBV11-1 TRBD2 CASSLGTSGSNNEQFF TGTGCCAGCAGCTTAGGGACTAGCGGGTCCAACAATGAGCAGTTCTTC
TRBJ2-2 NA TRBV21-1 NA CASNNGNTGELFF TGTGCCAGCAACAACGGGAACACCGGGGAGCTGTTTTTT
TRBJ2-2 NA TRBV19 NA CASRGSGELFF TGTGCCAGTAGAGGGAGCGGGGAGCTGTTTTTT
TRBJ2-3 few TRBV12-3/TRBV12-4 NA CASYRGGTDTQYF TGTGCCAGTTACAGGGGGGGAACAGATACGCAGTATTTT
TRBJ2-5 NA TRBV2 TRBD2 CASSRTSGGRGTQYF TGTGCCAGCAGTCGGACTAGCGGGGGCCGAGGGACCCAGTACTTC
TRBJ2-3 NA TRBV30 TRBD1 CAWSPGTGWADTQYF TGTGCCTGGAGTCCCGGGACAGGGTGGGCAGATACGCAGTATTTT
TRBJ2-2 few TRBV24-1 NA CATSGPNTGELFF TGTGCCACAAGCGGCCCCAACACCGGGGAGCTGTTTTTT
TRBJ1-6 NA TRBV11-2 TRBD1 CASSPGTGQNSPLHF TGTGCCAGCAGCCCGGGGACAGGGCAAAATTCACCCCTCCACTTT
TRBJ2-7 NA TRBV7-3 NA CASSPTGTGEQYF TGTGCCAGCAGCCCCACGGGTACAGGCGAGCAGTACTTC
TRBJ1-1 NA TRBV12-3/TRBV12-4 NA CASRELDTEAFF TGTGCCAGCAGGGAGTTGGACACTGAAGCTTTCTTT
TRBJ2-1 NA TRBV7-8 NA CASRSRDTARGEQFF TGTGCCAGCAGGTCCCGGGACACGGCCCGGGGTGAGCAGTTCTTC
TRBJ2-5 once TRBV19 TRBD2 CASSRLASGETQYF TGTGCCAGTAGTCGACTAGCGTCGGGAGAGACCCAGTACTTC
TRBJ2-2 once TRBV7-2 NA CASSDRTLTGELFF TGTGCCAGCAGCGATCGGACACTCACCGGGGAGCTGTTTTTT
TRBJ1-2 NA TRBV19 NA CASRKDTEYGYTF TGTGCCAGTAGAAAGGACACGGAGTATGGCTACACCTTC
TRBJ1-5 NA TRBV30 NA CAWALRSNQPQHF TGTGCCTGGGCCCTGAGGAGCAATCAGCCCCAGCATTTT
TRBJ2-2 NA TRBV9 NA CASSVTGILGTGELFF TGTGCCAGCAGCGTAACGGGGATCCTTGGTACCGGGGAGCTGTTTTTT